These 13 T cell receptor beta chains originate from one sample sequenced in a study of response to subunit inactivated influenza vaccine. TCRdb re-derived calls from the RT-PCR reads in MiXCR, one entry per CDR3 protein. Among roughly 460,000 distinct CDR3 sequences listed, roughly 9.7% were seen once. Here the sequenced sample was PBMCs from blood, taken 45 days after vaccination. All receptors come from a middle-aged man who received an inactivated influenza vaccine.

This chain links TRBV11-1 with TRBJ2-3, with 12 positions matching TRBD2. Germline trimming cut 2 bases from V and 4 bases from J; bases unmatched to any gene: 16. Germline V gene data show CDR1 as SGHAT and CDR2 as FQDESV (reference sequence). There are 20 residues in the CDR3. CDR3 sequence (DNA): TGTGCCAGCAGCTTACTAGCGGGGGGGGCGGGGTTAGATCTTGCAGATACGCAGTATTTT. Encoded protein: CASSLLAGGAGLDLADTQYF.

This clonotype was seen more than once but under ten times. The J gene is TRBJ2-1, the V gene TRBV9; the D gene is possibly TRBD2 (7 bases). V was clipped by 0 bases and J by 2 bases, with 12 bases between them. The germline gives CDR1 SGDLS, CDR2 YYNGEE. This CDR3 has 16 amino acids. The CDR3 spells CASSVASGGTYNEQFF. The DNA for the CDR3 is TGTGCCAGCAGCGTAGCTTCGGGGGGCACCTACAATGAGCAGTTCTTC.

The genes are TRBV20-1 and TRBJ2-2; the D is unclear. The CDR3 runs 15 residues. The V end was cut by 4 bases, the J end by 2 bases, with 14 bases between. Germline V lookup: CDR1 DFQATT, CDR2 SNEGSKA (reference sequence). Written as DNA, the CDR3 is TGCAGTGCTATCTTCGTCGGCTACAACACCGGGGAGCTGTTTTTT. Protein: CSAIFVGYNTGELFF.

In its sample, this clonotype was seen a few times. The chain is built from TRBV29-1 and TRBJ2-2, with TRBD1 matching over 7 bases. CDR3 length: 14 amino acids. Germline loops: CDR1 SQVTM, CDR2 ANQGSEA. V lost 5 bases and J lost 4; bases outside the gene matches: 7. CDR3 loop: CSVLSTGSTGELFF. The CDR3 region has the DNA TGCAGCGTTTTATCGACAGGGAGCACCGGGGAGCTGTTTTTT.

The chain recombines TRBV4-1 with TRBJ2-7, with D tentatively TRBD1 (6 bases). The CDR3 is 13 amino acids. CDR1 is MGHRA, CDR2 YSYEKL, per germline. V lost 3 bases and J 3 bases, leaving 9 bases between the germline ends. CDR3: CASSHGQFYEQYF. CDR3 nucleotide sequence: TGCGCCAGCAGCCACGGACAGTTCTACGAGCAGTACTTC.

The chain is built from TRBV5-1 and TRBJ2-2; the match to TRBD2 covers 12 bases. CDR3 length: 16 residues. CDR1 is SGHRS and CDR2 is YFSETQ in the germline V gene. Trimming took 6 bases from V and 3 from J; bases not matched to a gene: 6. CDR3 bases: TGCGCCAGCACCGCTAGCGGGGGGGCTGACACCGGGGAGCTGTTTTTT. Residues: CASTASGGADTGELFF.

The sample holds a few counts of this clonotype. The chain recombines TRBV7-9 with TRBJ2-1, with no clear D. With 3 bases removed from V and 9 bases from J, the gap between germline ends came to 9 bases. Germline V gene sequence: CDR1 SEHNR, CDR2 FQNEAQ (reference sequence). This CDR3 has 12 amino acids. DNA for the CDR3: TGTGCCAGCAGCTTGTACGGCGGTGAGCAGTTCTTC. Its translation: CASSLYGGEQFF.

The V call is TRBV7-9, the J call TRBJ2-7; D might be TRBD1 or TRBD2, each matching 5 bases. Germline V CDR1 and CDR2: SEHNR, FQNEAQ (reference sequence). This CDR3 has 14 residues. The ends were cut back, 1 base at V and 5 bases at J, with 12 bases in the middle. The CDR3 spells CASSLGDPRNEQYF. Here the CDR3 DNA reads TGTGCCAGCAGCTTAGGGGACCCTAGAAACGAGCAGTACTTC.

A few counts support this clonotype. This chain links TRBV7-9 with TRBJ2-1, with D perhaps given as TRBD1 or TRBD2 (6 bases each). The CDR3 runs 14 residues. Germline CDR1 reads SEHNR; CDR2 reads FQNEAQ (reference sequence). V shed 1 base and J shed 9 bases, with 13 bases lying between them. In nucleotides, the CDR3 is TGTGCCAGCAGCTTAGTTTCGGGGGCCCCTGAGCAGTTCTTC. As protein: CASSLVSGAPEQFF.

A word on this clonotype: Because the CDR3 is missing its conserved closing phenylalanine or tryptophan, this is likely a read error. The V gene is TRBV6-2 or TRBV6-3, the J gene TRBJ2-5, with TRBD1 matching 9 bases. The CDR3 length is 15 residues. CDR1 and CDR2 (germline): MNHEY, SVGEGT. Trimming cost V 6 bases and J 7 bases; bases outside gene matches: 12. The CDR3 spells CASRKPGQGSATQYL. CDR3 DNA sequence: TGTGCCAGCAGAAAACCGGGACAGGGCTCCGCGACCCAGTACTTA.

Ten or more counts support this clonotype. CDR3 bases: TGCAGTGCTAGAGATCTGAGCGGGCAGAGTCGTAGGGACACCGGGGAGCTGTTTTTT. Amino acids: CSARDLSGQSRRDTGELFF. V gene TRBV20-1 combines with J gene TRBJ2-2; TRBD2 is a possible D gene (6 bases). Germline CDR1 DFQATT, CDR2 SNEGSKA (reference sequence). V dropped 0 bases and J dropped 3 bases, with 23 bases sitting between them. This CDR3 has 19 residues.

This clonotype was recorded many times. The chain is built from TRBV12-3 or TRBV12-4 and TRBJ1-2; the match to TRBD1 covers 8 bases. The CDR3 is made up of 16 amino acids. The V gene end was trimmed by 2 bases and the J gene end by 7 bases; junction bases not matched to a gene: 12. In DNA form, the CDR3 reads TGTGCCAGCAGTTTATCGGGACAGGCTACAGGGGGTGGCTACACCTTC. It codes for CASSLSGQATGGGYTF.

This clonotype was counted many times. J is TRBJ2-5 and V is TRBV18, with 8 bases that match TRBD1. The CDR3 extends over 16 amino acids. The germline gives CDR1 KGHSH, CDR2 LQKENI. The junction had 7 bases not matched to a gene; V was cut back by 2 bases and J by 2 bases. CDR3: CASSPVSQGAQETQYF. The CDR3 coding sequence is TGTGCCAGCTCACCAGTCAGCCAGGGGGCTCAAGAGACCCAGTACTTC.